This T cell receptor beta chain was obtained from a study of blood T cell repertoires in COVID-19. Looked up from germline, CDR1 is SGHKS and CDR2 is YYEKEE (reference sequence). There are 11 residues in the CDR3. Trimming removed 2 bases from V and 10 bases from J, with 6 bases in between. Assay used: immunoSEQ multiplex PCR; TCRdb lists only in-frame clones, some missing. The table shows some 180,000 clones, with approximately 80% occurring only once. This clonotype was obtained from a man in his 60s who had been exposed to COVID-19. The material sequenced was PBMCs or T cells enriched from blood (not recorded which). The V call is TRBV5-5, the J call TRBJ1-4; the D is unclear. CDR3 residues: CASSLDIKLFF. The CDR3 coding sequence is TGTGCCAGCAGCTTAGACATAAAACTGTTTTTT.